The source of this T cell receptor beta chain is a study of molecular identifiers for immune sequencing clone quantification. The wider study: Replicates split RNA from around 20,000 or 100,000 naive CD8 cells five ways, and the researchers sequenced four portions.

A single record per CDR3 protein comes from TCRdb applying MiXCR to the PCR reads. The table records some 320,000 distinct CDR3 sequences, about 21% of them present only once. The authors sorted naive CD8 T cells as CD8+CD4-CCR7+CD45RA+. The germline gives CDR1 SGHVS, CDR2 FNYEAQ. The CDR3 consists of 12 residues. Trimming shortened V by 3 bases and J by 7 bases, and 6 bases separated the two germline ends. At least ten counts were recorded for this clonotype. Sequenced: naive CD8+ T cells from blood, with Jurkat cell RNA spiked in. This sample's subset: FACS-sorted CD8+CD4-CCR7+CD45RA+ naive T cells. The rearrangement joins TRBV7-6 to TRBJ2-2; D is uncertain. This sequence originates from a human donor in good health. Some libraries in this study had Jurkat cell RNA spiked in. As DNA, the CDR3 is TGTGCCAGCAGCTTCGAGGTCGGGGAGCTGTTTTTT. Translated, it gives CASSFEVGELFF.